This T cell receptor beta chain is from a study of cytomegalovirus exposure and HLA in healthy donors. Overall study context: The Caucasian-associated ancestry cluster held less than 85% of more than 350 genotyped donors.

Germline V gene lookup returns CDR1 SGDLS and CDR2 YYNGEE. V was pared by 1 base and J by 3 bases, with 13 bases of the junction left unmatched. The CDR3 length is 18 residues. Primers: 60 Vbeta forward and 13 Jbeta reverse. Assay: immunoSEQ multiplex PCR; the TCRdb copy retains only in-frame clones and omits some. The repertoire holds approximately 140,000 clones, with approximately 72% as singletons. As regards this clone: Its antigen remains unidentified.

General study findings and limits: According to a later analysis, most TCR beta chains associated with CMV appeared HLA-restricted.

The chain combines TRBV9 with TRBJ1-3; TRBD1 aligns across 7 bases. The specimen was PBMCs. The clonotype originates from a human donor in good health. The CDR3, as DNA: TGTGCCAGCAGCGTAAGACAGGGCGAGTTACTCGGTGGAAACACCATATATTTT. The encoded protein is CASSVRQGELLGGNTIYF.